The following is a T cell receptor (beta chain) sequence with its context. As yet, its antigen is unknown. The CDR3 is 13 amino acids. The germline CDR1 and CDR2 sequences are SEHNR and FQNEAQ (reference sequence). The sample originates from a study of blood T cells in healthy people across ages. Next came a second PCR, run for roughly 6 to 11 cycles, which used a sample-barcoded 5' primer along with a J-beta primer mix. One entry per CDR3 protein results from TCRdb running MiXCR on the 5' RACE reads. The sample contains 700,000 to 900,000 distinct CDR3 sequences, about 48% of which appear only once. The study, taken as a whole, reports: Researchers said unsorted PBMCs prevented a conclusive naive versus antigen-experienced comparison. Long-lived donors carried more naive CD4+ cells and greater diversity than aged donors.

Isolating PBMCs gave at least 6 million of these cells per sample. Sequenced material: blood. V usage is TRBV7-9 and J usage is TRBJ2-1, with D perhaps TRBD2 (5 bases). The J call may be wrong; the DNA end is better matched by TRBJ2-7. The clonotype originates from an elderly man in good health. This chain's CDR3 is CASRGSSYNEQYF. The CDR3 DNA sequence: TGTGCCAGCAGGGGGAGCTCCTACAATGAGCAGTACTTC.